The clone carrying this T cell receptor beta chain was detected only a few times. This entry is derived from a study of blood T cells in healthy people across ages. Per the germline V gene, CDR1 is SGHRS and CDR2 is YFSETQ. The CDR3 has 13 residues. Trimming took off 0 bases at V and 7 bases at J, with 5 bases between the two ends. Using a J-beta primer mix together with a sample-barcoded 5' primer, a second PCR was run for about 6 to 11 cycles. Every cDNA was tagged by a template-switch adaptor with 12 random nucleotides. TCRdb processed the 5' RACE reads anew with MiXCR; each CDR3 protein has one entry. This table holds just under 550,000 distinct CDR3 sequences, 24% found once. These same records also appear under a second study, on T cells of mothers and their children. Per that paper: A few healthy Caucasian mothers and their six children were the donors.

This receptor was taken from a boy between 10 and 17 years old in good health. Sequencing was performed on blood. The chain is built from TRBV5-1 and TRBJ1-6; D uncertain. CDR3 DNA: TGCGCCAGCAGCTTGGACAGCAATTCACCCCTCCACTTT. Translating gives CASSLDSNSPLHF.